Following are 7 T cell receptor beta chains from one sample sequenced in a study of beta chain features in type 1 diabetes. Investigators reverse transcribed all isolated RNA, so they sequenced expressed TCRB transcripts. Clones were read by immunoSEQ multiplex PCR, and TCRdb kept only the in-frame ones, dropping some. The repertoire consists of 300,000 to 350,000 clones, with less than 20% occurring once and the leading ten covering 0.044%. Sequenced: naive CD4+ T cells from blood. All receptors derive from a woman aged 18-29 years in good health.

This clone was counted between two and nine times. The CDR3 DNA is TGTGACCCGCAGCGGGGGCCCCGAGATACGCAGTATTTT. Protein: CDPQRGPRDTQYF. The chain recombines TRBV27 with TRBJ2-3; 8 nucleotides agree with TRBD2. The CDR3 covers 13 residues. Germline CDR1 MNHEY, CDR2 SMNVEV (reference sequence).

This clone has just a few counts. The chain combines TRBV6-5 with TRBJ2-1; TRBD2 aligns across 9 bases. This CDR3 spans 15 amino acids. Germline values: CDR1 MNHEY, CDR2 SVGAGI. Unmatched junction bases numbered 4, after V lost 5 bases and J lost 2 bases. CDR3 sequence: CASSILAGAYNEQFF. CDR3 DNA sequence: TGTGCCAGCAGTATACTAGCGGGTGCCTACAATGAGCAGTTCTTC.

This clone was counted a few times. This chain joins TRBV7-2 and TRBJ2-6; unclear D gene. Germline CDR1 SGHTA, CDR2 FQGNSA. Trimming shortened V by 5 bases and J by 4 bases, and 12 bases separated the two germline ends. The CDR3 runs 15 residues. CDR3 bases: TGTGCCAGCAGCGACCCTGGGCGAGGGGCCAACGTCCTGACTTTC. It yields the protein CASSDPGRGANVLTF. The full variable domain, rest sourced from reference TRBV7-2 and TRBJ2-6, is GAGVSQSPSNKVTEKGKDVELRCDPISGHTALYWYRQSLGQGLEFLIYFQGNSAPDKSGLPSDRFSAERTGGSVSTLTIQRTQQEDSAVYLCASSDPGRGANVLTFGAGSRLTVL.

V gene TRBV9 combines with J gene TRBJ2-7; 9 bases fit TRBD2. The CDR3 runs to 14 residues. V was clipped by 4 bases and J by 5 bases; unmatched bases: 7. CDR1 and CDR2 (germline): SGDLS, YYNGEE. CDR3 nucleotides: TGTGCCAGCAGCCTCGCTAGCGGGATCGACGAGCAGTACTTC. Its protein is CASSLASGIDEQYF.

Here the CDR3 reads CSVHGQGPLRGTQYF. In nucleotides, the CDR3 is TGCAGCGTCCATGGACAGGGACCCCTCCGGGGGACCCAGTACTTC. J is TRBJ2-5 and V is TRBV29-1, with TRBD1 matching over 8 bases. The CDR3 has 15 amino acids. The V gene end was trimmed by 6 bases and the J gene end by 7 bases; junction bases not matched to a gene: 16. The germline gives CDR1 SQVTM, CDR2 ANQGSEA.

The chain links TRBV9 to TRBJ2-3; D is uncertain. The V gene lost 0 bases and the J gene lost 4 bases, with 6 bases spanning the gap. Germline CDR1 reads SGDLS; CDR2 reads YYNGEE. This CDR3 is 13 amino acids long. The CDR3 DNA is TGTGCCAGCAGCGTAGTAATCTCAGATACGCAGTATTTT. This sequence encodes CASSVVISDTQYF.

The genes are TRBV5-1 and TRBJ2-1; TRBD2 matches at 9 bases. There are 15 residues in the CDR3. CDR1 and CDR2 from the germline V gene are SGHRS and YFSETQ. V shed 0 bases and J 6 bases; nucleotides not matched to a gene: 4. The CDR3 loop reads CASSLELAGPNEQFF. As DNA, the CDR3 is TGCGCCAGCAGCTTGGAGCTAGCGGGACCCAATGAGCAGTTCTTC.